The 16 T cell receptor beta chains given below trace back to one sample, sequenced in a study of post-analysis software for immune sequencing data. Study observations and caveats: Higher frequency in patients than in controls was seen for roughly five TRBV segments, with TRBV5-6, TRBV5-1 and TRBV20-1 among them.

Their antigen targets remain unknown. Unique molecular identifiers tagged the TCR beta cDNA libraries. TCRdb ran MiXCR on the PCR reads and lists one entry per CDR3 protein. The repertoire consists of approximately 730,000 distinct CDR3 sequences, with roughly 50% occurring once and the leading ten covering roughly 4.9%. The sequencing input was blood. Every receptor here comes from a girl aged 5-17 years with multiple sclerosis.

This chain joins TRBV7-2 and TRBJ2-4; D is uncertain. V was pared by 5 bases and J by 1 base, with 15 bases between. The CDR3 covers 16 residues. Germline CDR1 and CDR2: SGHTA and FQGNSA. The CDR3 DNA reads as TGTGCCAGCAGCACCCGGGTAGGGTGGGCCAAAAACATTCAGTACTTC. It yields the protein CASSTRVGWAKNIQYF.

This chain connects TRBV29-1 to TRBJ2-5; 10 bases align to TRBD1. CDR1 and CDR2 from the germline V gene are SQVTM and ANQGSEA. V shed 6 bases and J 11 bases; nucleotides not matched to a gene: 15. This CDR3 region has 14 residues. CDR3 region: CSVPTGGPFYKQYF. The CDR3 DNA is TGCAGCGTCCCGACAGGGGGCCCATTCTACAAGCAGTACTTC.

In its sample, this clonotype was seen a few times. The gene calls are TRBV12-3 or TRBV12-4 and TRBJ2-1; weak D call: TRBD2 (6 bases). V was clipped by 7 bases and J by 5 bases, with 18 bases between them. The CDR3 extends over 15 amino acids. The CDR3 sequence is CASMGRLGGNNEQFF. The CDR3 DNA reads TGTGCCAGCATGGGGCGGCTTGGGGGGAACAATGAGCAGTTCTTC.

CDR3 in DNA: TGCAGTGCAATTTTGATAGCGGGAGGGTATTACAATGAGCAGTTCTTC. Its protein product is CSAILIAGGYYNEQFF. The chain joins TRBV20-1 to TRBJ2-1; 11 bases are shared with TRBD2. Unmatched junction bases numbered 11, after V lost 6 bases and J lost 4 bases. The CDR3 loop spans 16 amino acids. Germline V gene sequence: CDR1 DFQATT, CDR2 SNEGSKA (reference sequence).

The chain combines TRBV6-5 with TRBJ2-5; D not certain. TRBJ2-7 explains the end of the DNA better; the J call may be wrong. CDR1 is MNHEY, CDR2 SVGAGI, per germline. The CDR3 runs 14 residues. The CDR3 region has the DNA TGTGCCAGCAGTTACAGGTCTCCCCGGGACGAGCAGTACTTC. This sequence encodes CASSYRSPRDEQYF.

On this clonotype itself: It may be a read error: a sequence one base away is much more abundant. The chain combines TRBV14 with TRBJ2-3; a possible D gene is TRBD2 (5 bases). The CDR3 covers 12 residues. V was cut by 5 bases and J by 5 bases, with 8 bases left in between. Germline assignment: CDR1 SGHDN and CDR2 FVKESK. The CDR3 here is CASSLREDTQYF. In DNA form, the CDR3 reads TGTGCCAGCAGCTTGAGGGAAGATACGCAGTATTTT.

This clonotype has only a few counts. The rearrangement links TRBV20-1 to TRBJ1-5, with no clear D. With 5 bases removed from V and 4 bases from J, the gap between germline ends came to 21 bases. Germline CDR1 is DFQATT and CDR2 is SNEGSKA (reference sequence). The CDR3 has 16 residues. CDR3 sequence: CSALDGSETFNQPQHF. The CDR3 bases are TGCAGTGCTCTGGACGGATCGGAAACCTTTAATCAGCCCCAGCATTTT.

The chain couples TRBV6-1 to TRBJ1-2; D may be TRBD1 (5 bases). The CDR3 loop spans 14 amino acids. Germline lookup yields CDR1 MNHNS and CDR2 SASEGT. The germline V and J ends were trimmed by 10 bases and 0 bases, with 15 bases remaining between them. This CDR3 reads CATARTPPNYGYTF. The CDR3 bases are TGTGCCACCGCGCGGACACCCCCTAACTATGGCTACACCTTC.

The V and J genes are TRBV2 and TRBJ2-1, with 7 bases that match TRBD2. Germline V gene sequence: CDR1 SNHLY, CDR2 FYNNEI. The trim removed 5 bases at V and 0 bases at J, leaving 7 bases unmatched. The CDR3 runs 16 residues. DNA for the CDR3: TGTGCCAGCAGTCTTCTAGCGGTCAGCTCCTACAATGAGCAGTTCTTC. Translated: CASSLLAVSSYNEQFF.

A few counts support this clonotype. A clone one base away is much larger, so this may be a read error. The chain links TRBV5-1 to TRBJ2-7, with D unresolved. CDR1 SGHRS and CDR2 YFSETQ come from the germline V gene. The V end was cut by 6 bases, the J end by 7 bases, with 17 bases between. The CDR3 has 13 amino acids. CDR3 protein: CASTSSFRNEQYF. CDR3 nucleotide sequence: TGCGCCAGCACCTCGTCATTCAGGAATGAGCAGTACTTC.

This clonotype was observed a few times. The chain links TRBV6-1 to TRBJ2-3, with TRBD1 as a possible D gene (6 bases). CDR3 length: 14 residues. Trimming cost V 10 bases and J 1 base, with 15 bases left between them. Germline CDR1 is MNHNS and CDR2 is SASEGT. For the CDR3, the DNA is TGTGCCACCCGGGACACCTACCGCACAGATACGCAGTATTTT. Protein sequence: CATRDTYRTDTQYF.

V gene TRBV4-1 combines with J gene TRBJ1-4; D not resolved. Per germline, CDR1 MGHRA and CDR2 YSYEKL. V dropped 0 bases and J dropped 6 bases, with 11 bases sitting between them. The length of the CDR3 is 15 residues. The CDR3 DNA reads as TGCGCCAGCAGCCAAGAAGCCGGTGCCCATGAAAAACTGTTTTTT. Protein sequence: CASSQEAGAHEKLFF.

The chain uses TRBV5-1 and TRBJ2-6; D remains ambiguous. The germline V gene encodes CDR1 SGHRS and CDR2 YFSETQ. V was cut by 0 bases and J by 0 bases, with 10 bases left in between. CDR3 length: 17 amino acids. CDR3 loop: CASSLAGTTSGANVLTF. DNA for the CDR3: TGCGCCAGCAGCTTGGCTGGCACCACCTCTGGGGCCAACGTCCTGACTTTC.

This clonotype was counted once. The chain recombines TRBV12-3 or TRBV12-4 with TRBJ2-4; D possibly corresponds to TRBD1 (5 bases). Trimming shortened V by 6 bases and J by 0 bases, and 18 bases separated the two germline ends. The CDR3 runs to 17 residues. The CDR3 DNA reads TGTGCCAGCAGACCCTCTGGGGCAGGGCAAGCCAAAAACATTCAGTACTTC. It yields the protein CASRPSGAGQAKNIQYF.

This chain's CDR3 is CASSVRWDRSYEQYF. CDR3 bases: TGTGCCAGCAGTGTACGATGGGACAGGTCCTACGAGCAGTACTTC. This rearrangement joins TRBV6-1 to TRBJ2-7, with 8 bases lining up with TRBD1. Germline CDR1 and CDR2: MNHNS and SASEGT. After removal of 4 bases from V and 1 base from J, the junction contained 6 bases not matched to a gene. The CDR3 totals 15 residues.

V is TRBV12-3 or TRBV12-4 and J is TRBJ1-1; tentatively, D is TRBD1 (5 bases). The CDR3 is 14 residues long. Trimming left V 6 bases short and J 3 bases short, with 14 bases between. As DNA, the CDR3 is TGTGCCAGCAGCCCGGCAGGGCGGGACACTGAAGCTTTCTTT. Protein product: CASSPAGRDTEAFF.